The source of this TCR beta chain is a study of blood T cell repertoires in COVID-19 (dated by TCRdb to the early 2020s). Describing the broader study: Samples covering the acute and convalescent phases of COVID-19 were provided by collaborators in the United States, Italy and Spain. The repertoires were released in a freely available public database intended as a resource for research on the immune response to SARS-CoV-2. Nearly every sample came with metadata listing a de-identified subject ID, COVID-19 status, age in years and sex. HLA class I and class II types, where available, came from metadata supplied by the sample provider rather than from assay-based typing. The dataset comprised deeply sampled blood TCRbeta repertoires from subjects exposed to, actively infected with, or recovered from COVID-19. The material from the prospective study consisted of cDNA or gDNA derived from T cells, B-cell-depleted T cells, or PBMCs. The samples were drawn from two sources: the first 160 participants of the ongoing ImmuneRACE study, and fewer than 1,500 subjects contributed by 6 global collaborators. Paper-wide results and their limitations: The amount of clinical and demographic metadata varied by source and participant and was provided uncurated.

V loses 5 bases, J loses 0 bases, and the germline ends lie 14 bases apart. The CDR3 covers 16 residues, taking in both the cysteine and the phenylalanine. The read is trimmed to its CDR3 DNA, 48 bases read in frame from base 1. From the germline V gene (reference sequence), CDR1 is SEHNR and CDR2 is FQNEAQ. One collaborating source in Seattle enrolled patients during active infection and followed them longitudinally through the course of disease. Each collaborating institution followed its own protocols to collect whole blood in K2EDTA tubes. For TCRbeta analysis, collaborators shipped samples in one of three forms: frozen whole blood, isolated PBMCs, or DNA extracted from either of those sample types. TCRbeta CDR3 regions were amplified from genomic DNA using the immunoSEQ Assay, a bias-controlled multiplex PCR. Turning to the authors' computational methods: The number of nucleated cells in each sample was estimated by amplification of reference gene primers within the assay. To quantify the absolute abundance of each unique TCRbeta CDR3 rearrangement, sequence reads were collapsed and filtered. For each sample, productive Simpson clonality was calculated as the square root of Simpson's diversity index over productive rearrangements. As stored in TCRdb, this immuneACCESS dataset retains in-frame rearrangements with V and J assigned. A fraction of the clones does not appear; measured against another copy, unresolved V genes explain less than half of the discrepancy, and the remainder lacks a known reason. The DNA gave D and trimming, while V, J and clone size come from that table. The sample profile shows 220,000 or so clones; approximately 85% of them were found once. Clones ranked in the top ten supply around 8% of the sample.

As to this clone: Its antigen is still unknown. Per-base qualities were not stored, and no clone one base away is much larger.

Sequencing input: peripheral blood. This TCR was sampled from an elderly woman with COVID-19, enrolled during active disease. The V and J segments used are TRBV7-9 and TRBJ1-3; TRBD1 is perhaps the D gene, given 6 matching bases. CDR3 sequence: CASSPRTGSSGNTIYF. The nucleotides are TGTGCCAGCAGCCCCCGAACAGGGAGCTCTGGAAACACCATATATTTT.